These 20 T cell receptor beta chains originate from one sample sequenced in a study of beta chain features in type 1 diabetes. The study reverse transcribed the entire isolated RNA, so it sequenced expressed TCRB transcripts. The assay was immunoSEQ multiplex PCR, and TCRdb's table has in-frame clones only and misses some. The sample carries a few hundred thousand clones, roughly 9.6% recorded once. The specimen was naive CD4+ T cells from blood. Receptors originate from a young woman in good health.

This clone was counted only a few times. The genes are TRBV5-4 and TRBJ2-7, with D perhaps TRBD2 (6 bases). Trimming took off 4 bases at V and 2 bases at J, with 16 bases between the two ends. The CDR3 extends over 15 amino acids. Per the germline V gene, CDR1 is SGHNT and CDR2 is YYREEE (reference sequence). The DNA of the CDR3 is TGTGCCAGCAGCCCGGACACCGCGGGGCCCTACGAGCAGTACTTC. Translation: CASSPDTAGPYEQYF.

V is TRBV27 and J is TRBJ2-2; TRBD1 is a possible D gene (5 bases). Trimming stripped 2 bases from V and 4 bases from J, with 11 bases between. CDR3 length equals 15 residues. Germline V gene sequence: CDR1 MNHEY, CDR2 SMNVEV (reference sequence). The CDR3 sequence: CASSLRGSGTGELFF. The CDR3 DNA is TGTGCCAGCAGTTTAAGGGGAAGTGGCACCGGGGAGCTGTTTTTT.

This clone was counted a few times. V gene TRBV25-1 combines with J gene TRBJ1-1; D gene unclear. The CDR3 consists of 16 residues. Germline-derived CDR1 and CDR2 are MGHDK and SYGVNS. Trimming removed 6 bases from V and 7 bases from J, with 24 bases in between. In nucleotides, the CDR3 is TGTGCCAGCAGCGAAGGGAGGCCCGGGGAGGCTATTGAAGCTTTCTTT. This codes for CASSEGRPGEAIEAFF.

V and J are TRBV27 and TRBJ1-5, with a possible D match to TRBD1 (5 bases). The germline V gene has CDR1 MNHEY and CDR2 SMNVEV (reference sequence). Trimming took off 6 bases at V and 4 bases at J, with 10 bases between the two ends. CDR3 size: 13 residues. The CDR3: CASSLTVNQPQHF. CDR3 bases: TGTGCCAGCAGCCTGACAGTAAATCAGCCCCAGCATTTT.

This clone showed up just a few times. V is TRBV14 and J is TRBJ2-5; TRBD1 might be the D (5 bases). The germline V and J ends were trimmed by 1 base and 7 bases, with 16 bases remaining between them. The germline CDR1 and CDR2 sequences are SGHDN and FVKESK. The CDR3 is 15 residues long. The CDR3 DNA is TGTGCCAGCAGCCAAGGCAGGGTAATTTGGGGGACCCAGTACTTC. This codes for CASSQGRVIWGTQYF.

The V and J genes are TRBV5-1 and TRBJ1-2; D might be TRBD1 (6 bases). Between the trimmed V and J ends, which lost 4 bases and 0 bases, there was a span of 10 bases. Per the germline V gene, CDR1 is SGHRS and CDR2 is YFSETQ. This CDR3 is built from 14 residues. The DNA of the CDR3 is TGCGCCAGCAGCGGGGGGGGCCCTAACTATGGCTACACCTTC. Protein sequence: CASSGGGPNYGYTF.

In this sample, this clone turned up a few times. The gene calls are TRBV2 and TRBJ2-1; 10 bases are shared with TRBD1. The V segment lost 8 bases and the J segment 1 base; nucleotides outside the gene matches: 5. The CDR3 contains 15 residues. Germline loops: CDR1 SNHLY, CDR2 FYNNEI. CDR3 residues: CASGLDRGSYNEQFF. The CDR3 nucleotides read TGTGCCAGCGGTTTGGACAGGGGGTCCTACAATGAGCAGTTCTTC. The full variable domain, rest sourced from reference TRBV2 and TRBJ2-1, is EPEVTQTPSHQVTQMGQEVILRCVPISNHLYFYWYRQILGQKVEFLVSFYNNEISEKSEIFDDQFSVERPDGSNFTLKIRSTKLEDSAMYFCASGLDRGSYNEQFFGPGTRLTVL.

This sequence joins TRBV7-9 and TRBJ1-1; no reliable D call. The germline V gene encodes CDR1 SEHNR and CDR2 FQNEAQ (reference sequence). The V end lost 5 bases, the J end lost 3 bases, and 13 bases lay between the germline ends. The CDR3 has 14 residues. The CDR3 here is CASSPARVDTEAFF. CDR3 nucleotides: TGTGCCAGCAGCCCCGCCCGGGTGGACACTGAAGCTTTCTTT.

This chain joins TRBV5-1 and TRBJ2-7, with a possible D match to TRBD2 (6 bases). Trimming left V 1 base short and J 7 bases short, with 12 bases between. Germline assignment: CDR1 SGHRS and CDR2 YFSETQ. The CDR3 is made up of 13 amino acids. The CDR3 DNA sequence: TGCGCCAGCAGCTTGATACCCGGGACTGAGCAGTACTTC. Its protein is CASSLIPGTEQYF.

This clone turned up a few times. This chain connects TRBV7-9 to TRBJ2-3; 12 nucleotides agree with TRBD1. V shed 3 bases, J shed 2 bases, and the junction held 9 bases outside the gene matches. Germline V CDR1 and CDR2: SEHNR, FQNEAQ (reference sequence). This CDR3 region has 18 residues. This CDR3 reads CASSFPRGQGAATDTQYF. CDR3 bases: TGTGCCAGCAGCTTCCCTCGGGGACAGGGGGCGGCCACAGATACGCAGTATTTT.

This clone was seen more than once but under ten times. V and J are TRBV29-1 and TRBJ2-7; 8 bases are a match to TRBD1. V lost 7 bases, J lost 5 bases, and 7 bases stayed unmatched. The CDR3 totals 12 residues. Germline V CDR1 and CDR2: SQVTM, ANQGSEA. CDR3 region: CSARTGSHEQYF. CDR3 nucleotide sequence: TGCAGCGCAAGGACAGGGTCCCACGAGCAGTACTTC.

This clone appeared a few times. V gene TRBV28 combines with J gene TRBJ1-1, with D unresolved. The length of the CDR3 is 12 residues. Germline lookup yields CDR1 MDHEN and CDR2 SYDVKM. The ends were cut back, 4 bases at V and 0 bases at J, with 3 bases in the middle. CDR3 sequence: CASSSVNTEAFF. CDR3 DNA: TGTGCCAGCAGTTCAGTGAACACTGAAGCTTTCTTT.

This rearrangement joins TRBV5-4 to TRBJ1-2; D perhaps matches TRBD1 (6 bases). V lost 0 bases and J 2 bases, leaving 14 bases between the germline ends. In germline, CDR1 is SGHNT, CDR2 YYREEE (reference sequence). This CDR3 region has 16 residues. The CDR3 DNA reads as TGTGCCAGCAGCTTGGGGGGGCTGCGTGGGAACTATGGCTACACCTTC. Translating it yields CASSLGGLRGNYGYTF.

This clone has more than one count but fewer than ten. The CDR3 coding sequence is TGTGCCTGGAGTTCGGGACTGGCGAACACCGGGGAGCTGTTTTTT. It is translated as CAWSSGLANTGELFF. J is TRBJ2-2 and V is TRBV30, with D perhaps matching TRBD2 (6 bases). Trimming pared 2 bases from V and 0 bases from J, leaving 10 bases between. The CDR3 runs to 15 residues. Germline V gene sequence: CDR1 GTSNPN, CDR2 SVGIG (reference sequence). Full variable domain (rest looked up from reference TRBV30 and TRBJ2-2): SQTIHQWPATLVQPVGSPLSLECTVEGTSNPNLYWYRQAAGRGLQLLFYSVGIGQISSEVPQNLSASRPQDRQFILSSKKLLLSDSGFYLCAWSSGLANTGELFFGEGSRLTVL.

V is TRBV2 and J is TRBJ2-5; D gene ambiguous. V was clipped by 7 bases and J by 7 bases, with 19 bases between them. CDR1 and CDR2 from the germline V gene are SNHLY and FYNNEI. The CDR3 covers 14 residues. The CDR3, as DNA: TGTGCCAGCATCGTCGCCTTGCCATCGGGGACCCAGTACTTC. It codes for CASIVALPSGTQYF.

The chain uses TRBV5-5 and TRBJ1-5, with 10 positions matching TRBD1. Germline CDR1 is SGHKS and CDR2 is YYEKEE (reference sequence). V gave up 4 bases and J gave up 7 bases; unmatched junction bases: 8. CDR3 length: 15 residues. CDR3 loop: CASSGGQGYGQPQHF. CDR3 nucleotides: TGTGCCAGCAGCGGGGGACAGGGGTACGGACAGCCCCAGCATTTT.

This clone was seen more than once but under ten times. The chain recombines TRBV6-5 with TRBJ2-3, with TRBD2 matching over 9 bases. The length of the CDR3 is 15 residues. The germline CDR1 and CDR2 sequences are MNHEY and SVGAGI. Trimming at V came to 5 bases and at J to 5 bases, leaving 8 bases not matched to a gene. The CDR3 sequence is CASSPGLAQGDTQYF. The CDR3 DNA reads TGTGCCAGCAGTCCCGGACTAGCGCAGGGAGATACGCAGTATTTT.

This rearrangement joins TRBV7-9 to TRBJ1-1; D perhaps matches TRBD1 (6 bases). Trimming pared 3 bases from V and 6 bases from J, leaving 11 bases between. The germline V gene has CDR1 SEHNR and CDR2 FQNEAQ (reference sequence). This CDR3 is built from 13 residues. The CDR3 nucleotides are TGTGCCAGCAGCTTCCAGGGGACCGCTGAAGCTTTCTTT. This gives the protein CASSFQGTAEAFF.

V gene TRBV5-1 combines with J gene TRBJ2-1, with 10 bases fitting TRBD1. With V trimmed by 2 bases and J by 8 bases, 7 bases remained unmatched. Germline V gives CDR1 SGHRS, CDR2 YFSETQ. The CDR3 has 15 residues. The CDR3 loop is CASSFRDRGGDEQFF. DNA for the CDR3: TGCGCCAGCAGCTTTCGGGACAGGGGTGGAGATGAGCAGTTCTTC.

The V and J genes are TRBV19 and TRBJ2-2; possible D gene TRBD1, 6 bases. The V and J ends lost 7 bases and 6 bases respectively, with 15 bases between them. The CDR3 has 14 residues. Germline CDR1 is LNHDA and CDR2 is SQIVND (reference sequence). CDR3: CASKHRAGAGELFF. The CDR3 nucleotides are TGTGCCAGTAAGCACAGGGCCGGGGCCGGGGAGCTGTTTTTT.